The sequence of this TCR beta chain was determined in a study of blood T cell repertoires in COVID-19. CDR3 length equals 16 residues. The trim removed 0 bases at V and 2 bases at J, leaving 2 bases unmatched. Looked up from germline, CDR1 is SGHDT and CDR2 is YYEEEE. This clone was seen a single time. Sequenced by immunoSEQ multiplex PCR; TCRdb stores in-frame clones only, minus some. This sample carries some 250,000 clones, roughly 90% of them seen once, and the ten largest clones take about 2.3%. The rearrangement joins TRBV5-6 to TRBJ1-5; 10 nucleotides line up with TRBD1. The sequenced sample consisted of PBMCs or T cells enriched from blood (not recorded which). The source is a middle-aged woman with acute COVID-19. The CDR3 nucleotides are TGTGCCAGCAGCTTGGGGACAGGGGGGGGCAATCAGCCCCAGCATTTT. Translation gives CASSLGTGGGNQPQHF.